What follows describes a single TCR beta chain. Only in-frame clones appear in the TCRdb table, and some are missing; sequencing was by immunoSEQ multiplex PCR. The table records some 160,000 clones, about four fifths of them present only once. The entry originates in a study of blood T cell repertoires in COVID-19. Overall study: In each case, the material was cDNA or gDNA derived from T cells, B-cell-depleted T cells, or PBMCs.

The sample comprised peripheral blood. This sequence originates from an elderly woman with COVID-19, enrolled during active disease.

CDR3: CASSSGVSSYNEQFF. CDR3 in DNA: TGCGCCAGCAGCTCAGGGGTCAGCTCCTACAATGAGCAGTTCTTC. The J gene is TRBJ2-1, the V gene TRBV5-1; D is possibly TRBD1 (6 bases). This CDR3 has 15 residues. V gave up 3 bases and J gave up 0 bases, with 10 bases separating them. From germline, CDR1 is SGHRS and CDR2 YFSETQ.